The next 22 T cell receptor beta chains were all read from a single sample in a study of T cells after yellow fever vaccination. TCRdb fed the 5' RACE reads into MiXCR, producing one record per CDR3 protein. Of 300,000 to 450,000 distinct CDR3 sequences listed, more than 5.5% are singletons. The specimen comprised PBMCs, sampled 5 days after the yellow fever booster vaccination. The receptor source for this set is a man under 40 who received the YFV17D yellow fever vaccine.

This clonotype was seen a handful of times. This chain links TRBV29-1 with TRBJ2-2; TRBD1 aligns across 7 bases. Germline V gene sequence: CDR1 SQVTM, CDR2 ANQGSEA. The trim removed 6 bases at V and 4 bases at J, leaving 5 bases unmatched. There are 13 residues in the CDR3. The CDR3 DNA reads TGCAGCGTAGGACAGGCGCCCACCGGGGAGCTGTTTTTT. Its translation: CSVGQAPTGELFF.

This clonotype has ten or more counts. The rearrangement joins TRBV12-3 or TRBV12-4 to TRBJ2-1; 13 positions agree with TRBD2. The CDR3 runs 18 residues. After removal of 8 bases from V and 6 bases from J, the junction contained 16 bases not matched to a gene. CDR3 loop: CASAGTAGTSGIGNEQFF. The CDR3 bases are TGTGCCAGCGCCGGGACAGCCGGGACTAGCGGGATCGGCAATGAGCAGTTCTTC.

This clonotype was counted between two and nine times. The CDR3 region has the DNA TGTGCCAGCAGCTTTCCGCCGGGGCCCCCCTATGGCTACACCTTC. This sequence encodes CASSFPPGPPYGYTF. This chain joins TRBV5-8 and TRBJ1-2, with D possibly being TRBD1 (5 bases). Trimming shortened V by 2 bases and J by 4 bases, and 15 bases separated the two germline ends. This CDR3 is built from 15 residues. Germline V gene sequence: CDR1 SGHTS, CDR2 YDEGEE. The full variable domain, completed using reference TRBV5-8 and TRBJ1-2, is EAGVTQSPTHLIKTRGQQATLRCSPISGHTSVYWYQQALGLGLQFLLWYDEGEERNRGNFPPRFSGRQFPNYSSELNVNALELEDSALYLCASSFPPGPPYGYTFGSGTRLTVV.

This clonotype was seen a few times. The chain combines TRBV7-2 with TRBJ2-5; weak D call: TRBD2 (5 bases). Trimming removed 5 bases from V and 2 bases from J, with 12 bases in between. CDR3 length: 14 amino acids. In germline, CDR1 is SGHTA, CDR2 FQGNSA. CDR3 sequence: CASSVSREQETQYF. The CDR3 nucleotides are TGTGCCAGCAGCGTCAGTCGGGAACAAGAGACCCAGTACTTC.

This clonotype was counted ten times or more. The chain couples TRBV7-6 to TRBJ2-7, with D perhaps being TRBD1 or TRBD2 (5 bases each). CDR1 SGHVS and CDR2 FNYEAQ come from the germline V gene. The CDR3 totals 15 residues. Trimming cost V 4 bases and J 2 bases, with 15 bases left between them. CDR3 sequence (DNA): TGTGCCAGCAGCTCCGGACTTTCGGGACCCTACGAGCAGTACTTC. It encodes CASSSGLSGPYEQYF. Full variable domain (rest looked up from reference TRBV7-6 and TRBJ2-7): GAGVSQSPRYKVTKRGQDVALRCDPISGHVSLYWYRQALGQGPEFLTYFNYEAQQDKSGLPNDRFSAERPEGSISTLTIQRTEQRDSAMYRCASSSGLSGPYEQYFGPGTRLTVT.

This clonotype was seen repeatedly, ten times or more. V and J are TRBV4-3 and TRBJ2-7, with TRBD2 matching over 13 bases. The J segment lost 1 base and the V segment lost 6 bases, leaving 3 bases of the junction unmatched. The CDR3 extends over 15 amino acids. The germline gives CDR1 LGHNA, CDR2 YSLEER. DNA for the CDR3: TGCGCCAGCAGGCAACTAGCGGGAGGGTCCTACGAGCAGTACTTC. Residues: CASRQLAGGSYEQYF.

This clonotype turned up a few times. The J gene is TRBJ2-7, the V gene TRBV7-9, with 7 positions matching TRBD1. Germline trimming cut 5 bases from V and 3 bases from J; bases unmatched to any gene: 4. This CDR3 is built from 13 residues. Per germline, CDR1 SEHNR and CDR2 FQNEAQ (reference sequence). CDR3 protein: CASSNRDSYEQYF. CDR3 DNA: TGTGCCAGCAGCAACCGGGACAGCTACGAGCAGTACTTC.

This clonotype was seen ten or more times. The chain recombines TRBV12-3 or TRBV12-4 with TRBJ2-7, with D maybe TRBD2 (5 bases). V lost 5 bases to trimming and J lost 7 bases, with 12 bases between them. The CDR3 spans 12 residues. The CDR3 spells CASSPTRNEQYF. The CDR3 coding sequence is TGTGCCAGCAGTCCTACTAGGAATGAGCAGTACTTC.

V gene TRBV19 combines with J gene TRBJ1-1; a weak D match, TRBD1 (6 bases). Trimming shortened V by 3 bases and J by 5 bases, and 19 bases separated the two germline ends. Germline V lookup: CDR1 LNHDA, CDR2 SQIVND (reference sequence). There are 16 residues in the CDR3. This CDR3 is CASSIPASGARTEAFF. CDR3 bases: TGTGCCAGTAGTATCCCGGCCTCAGGGGCGAGAACTGAAGCTTTCTTT. Filled out from reference TRBV19 and TRBJ1-1, the complete variable domain reads DGGITQSPKYLFRKEGQNVTLSCEQNLNHDAMYWYRQDPGQGLRLIYYSQIVNDFQKGDIAEGYSVSREKKESFPLTVTSAQKNPTAFYLCASSIPASGARTEAFFGQGTRLTVV.

This clonotype was detected many times. V usage is TRBV20-1 and J usage is TRBJ2-7; 14 nucleotides match TRBD2. With V trimmed by 1 base and J by 0 bases, 5 bases remained unmatched. Per germline, CDR1 DFQATT and CDR2 SNEGSKA (reference sequence). This CDR3 is built from 17 residues. The CDR3 here is CSARGGLAGGISYEQYF. The CDR3 DNA reads as TGCAGTGCTAGAGGAGGACTAGCGGGAGGAATCTCCTACGAGCAGTACTTC.

This clonotype was seen at least ten times. In DNA, the CDR3 is TGCAGTGCTAGAGATCGGGAGGGACGGAGTGTTACAGATACGCAGTATTTT. The encoded protein is CSARDREGRSVTDTQYF. This chain links TRBV20-1 with TRBJ2-3; TRBD2 matches 8 bases. The length of the CDR3 is 17 residues. The trim removed 0 bases at V and 3 bases at J, leaving 11 bases unmatched. Germline CDR1 DFQATT, CDR2 SNEGSKA (reference sequence).

The chain is built from TRBV7-9 and TRBJ2-5, with 10 nucleotides matching TRBD1. This CDR3 has 15 residues. Unmatched junction bases numbered 8, after V lost 6 bases and J lost 4 bases. Germline V gene data show CDR1 as SEHNR and CDR2 as FQNEAQ (reference sequence). This CDR3 reads CASSPDRGRGETQYF. CDR3 nucleotide sequence: TGTGCCAGCAGTCCAGACAGGGGGCGCGGAGAGACCCAGTACTTC.

The rearrangement links TRBV6-2 or TRBV6-3 to TRBJ2-1; D is perhaps TRBD2 (5 bases). The V end was cut by 4 bases, the J end by 6 bases, with 19 bases between. Germline V gives CDR1 MNHEY, CDR2 SVGEGT. This CDR3 is built from 16 residues. The CDR3 is CASSSRRSARGNEQFF. CDR3 coding DNA: TGTGCCAGCAGTTCTCGCAGGTCCGCTCGGGGCAATGAGCAGTTCTTC.

This clonotype appeared a few times. The CDR3, as DNA: TGTGCCAGCAGCCCCCGGGACAGGTTGAGAGGCGAGCAGTTCTTC. Protein sequence: CASSPRDRLRGEQFF. The V gene is TRBV5-6, the J gene TRBJ2-1, with 8 positions matching TRBD1. J lost 10 bases, V lost 4 bases, and 13 bases had no gene match. This CDR3 contains 15 residues. In germline, CDR1 is SGHDT, CDR2 YYEEEE.

This clonotype turned up a few times. This chain links TRBV19 with TRBJ2-1; no definite D call. The V gene's germline CDR1 is LNHDA and CDR2 SQIVND (reference sequence). The CDR3 totals 14 residues. The V gene lost 3 bases and the J gene lost 4 bases, with 10 bases spanning the gap. The CDR3 reads CASSISGLYNEQFF. Written as DNA, the CDR3 is TGTGCCAGTAGTATCTCGGGCCTTTACAATGAGCAGTTCTTC.

This clonotype was picked up many times. The J gene is TRBJ2-7, the V gene TRBV7-6; unclear D gene. Germline CDR1 is SGHVS and CDR2 is FNYEAQ. This CDR3 has 15 residues. Between the trimmed V and J ends, which lost 4 bases and 2 bases, there was a span of 15 bases. DNA for the CDR3: TGTGCCAGCAGCTCGCTGTCTGGTGGACCCTACGAGCAGTACTTC. Its protein product is CASSSLSGGPYEQYF.

This clonotype has a handful of counts. V usage is TRBV11-2 and J usage is TRBJ2-5, with D hard to call. The CDR3 is 13 amino acids. Trimming took off 3 bases at V and 1 base at J, with 6 bases between the two ends. Germline V gives CDR1 SGHAT, CDR2 FQNNGV. CDR3 amino acids: CASSFFIQETQYF. The CDR3 DNA reads TGTGCCAGCAGCTTCTTCATCCAAGAGACCCAGTACTTC. The full variable domain, its missing parts supplied by reference TRBV11-2 and TRBJ2-5, is EAGVAQSPRYKIIEKRQSVAFWCNPISGHATLYWYQQILGQGPKLLIQFQNNGVVDDSQLPKDRFSAERLKGVDSTLKIQPAKLEDSAVYLCASSFFIQETQYFGPGTRLLVL.

This clonotype was counted only a few times. The chain carries TRBV29-1 and TRBJ1-3; weak D call: TRBD1 (5 bases). The V end was cut by 4 bases, the J end by 0 bases, with 13 bases between. Germline values: CDR1 SQVTM, CDR2 ANQGSEA. The CDR3 is 15 amino acids. The CDR3 DNA reads as TGCAGCGTTGCAGCCGGGACCTTCTCTGGAAACACCATATATTTT. Amino acids: CSVAAGTFSGNTIYF.

This clonotype has just a few counts. The gene calls are TRBV5-1 and TRBJ2-5; possible D gene TRBD1, 6 bases. CDR1 and CDR2 from the germline V gene are SGHRS and YFSETQ. The CDR3 totals 15 residues. The V end lost 0 bases, the J end lost 0 bases, and 9 bases lay between the germline ends. DNA for the CDR3: TGCGCCAGCAGCTTGGGGGGGACACACCAAGAGACCCAGTACTTC. Amino acids: CASSLGGTHQETQYF.

This clonotype has only a few counts. V and J are TRBV19 and TRBJ2-7; D not resolved. CDR1 LNHDA and CDR2 SQIVND come from the germline V gene (reference sequence). Trimming removed 7 bases at V and 5 bases at J, with 15 bases between. The CDR3 runs to 13 residues. The CDR3 nucleotides are TGTGCCAGTACAACGGTTTCAGGCCACGAGCAGTACTTC. Translated: CASTTVSGHEQYF.

CDR3 nucleotide sequence: TGTGCCAGCAGTTTAGCCCATTTAATGGGCAATGAGCAGTTCTTC. Translating it yields CASSLAHLMGNEQFF. The rearrangement links TRBV12-3 or TRBV12-4 to TRBJ2-1; D gene uncertain. The CDR3 is made up of 15 amino acids. Trimming cost V 0 bases and J 6 bases, with 12 bases left between them.

The chain joins TRBV7-2 to TRBJ2-3, with D possibly TRBD1 on 6 matching bases. This CDR3 has 13 amino acids. V dropped 6 bases and J dropped 4 bases, with 11 bases sitting between them. CDR1 and CDR2 from the germline V gene are SGHTA and FQGNSA. This CDR3 is CASRDTGPDTQYF. As DNA, the CDR3 is TGTGCCAGCAGGGATACAGGGCCAGATACGCAGTATTTT.